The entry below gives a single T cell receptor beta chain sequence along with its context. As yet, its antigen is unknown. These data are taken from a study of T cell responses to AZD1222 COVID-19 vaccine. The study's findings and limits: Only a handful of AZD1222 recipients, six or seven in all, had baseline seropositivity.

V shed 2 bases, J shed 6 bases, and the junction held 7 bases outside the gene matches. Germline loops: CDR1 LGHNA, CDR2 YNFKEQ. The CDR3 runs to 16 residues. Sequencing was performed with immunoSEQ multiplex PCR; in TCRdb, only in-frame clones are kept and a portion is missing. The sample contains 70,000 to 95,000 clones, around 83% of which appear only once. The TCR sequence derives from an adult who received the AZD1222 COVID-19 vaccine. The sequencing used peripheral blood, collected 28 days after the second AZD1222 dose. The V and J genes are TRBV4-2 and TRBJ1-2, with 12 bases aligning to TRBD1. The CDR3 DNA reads TGTGCCAGCAGCCAAACCGGGACAGGGGGCGCGGATGGCTACACCTTC. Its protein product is CASSQTGTGGADGYTF.